Many counts were recorded for the clone carrying this T cell receptor (beta chain). HTBI primers from iRepertoire and Arm-PCR of CDR3 regions yielded the TCR beta libraries. TCRdb fed the multiplex PCR reads into MiXCR, producing one record per CDR3 protein. The data contain 350,000 to 550,000 distinct CDR3 sequences, around 15% of them singletons. Time point: newly diagnosed GD, antithyroid drugs for less than 3 months. The authors made the TCR library using RNA they extracted from PBMCs. EDTA tubes held 9 to 10 milliliters of peripheral blood from each patient. This record comes from a study of regulatory T cells in long-lasting Graves disease. The data also belong to a second study, concerning T cells in Graves' hyperthyroidism and ophthalmopathy.

This material consisted of peripheral blood mononuclear cells (PBMCs), taken at new diagnosis, from a patient treated with antithyroid drugs. The TCR was taken from a woman in her forties or fifties with Graves disease.

CDR3 coding DNA: TGTGCCAGCAGGACAGGGGTTCTTGAAGCTTTCTTT. As protein: CASRTGVLEAFF. The V call is TRBV28, the J call TRBJ1-1, with 8 bases identical to TRBD1. Germline CDR1 reads MDHEN; CDR2 reads SYDVKM. This CDR3 has 12 residues. The V segment lost 6 bases and the J segment 7 bases; nucleotides outside the gene matches: 4. Full variable domain (remainder filled in from reference TRBV28 and TRBJ1-1): DVKVTQSSRYLVKRTGEKVFLECVQDMDHENMFWYRQDPGLGLRLIYFSYDVKMKEKGDIPEGYSVSREKKERFSLILESASTNQTSMYLCASRTGVLEAFFGQGTRLTVV.